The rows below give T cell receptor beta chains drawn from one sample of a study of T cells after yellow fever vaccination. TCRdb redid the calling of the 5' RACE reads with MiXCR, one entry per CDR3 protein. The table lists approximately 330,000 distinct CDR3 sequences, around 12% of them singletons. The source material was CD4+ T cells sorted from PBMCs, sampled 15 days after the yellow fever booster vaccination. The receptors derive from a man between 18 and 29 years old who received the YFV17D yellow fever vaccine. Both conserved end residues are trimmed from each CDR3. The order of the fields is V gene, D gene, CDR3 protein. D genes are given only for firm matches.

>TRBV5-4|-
ASSLADFWINYGYT
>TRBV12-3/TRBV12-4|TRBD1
ASSTGGFRSNEILF
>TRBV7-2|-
ASSLEYAEAF
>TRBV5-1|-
ASSPRPGDRAF
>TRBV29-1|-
SVLIGNEQF
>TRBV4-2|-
ASRQLRGTGELF
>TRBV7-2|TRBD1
ASSPGGAVALH
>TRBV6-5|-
ASSYSGSGATVLT
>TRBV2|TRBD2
AALLAGVGTQY
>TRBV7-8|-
ASSLYRETQY
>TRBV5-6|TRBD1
ASSRGGTDYGYT
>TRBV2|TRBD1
ASRGQPQETQY
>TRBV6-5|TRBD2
ASSYSVPSGPYNEQF
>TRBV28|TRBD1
ASSAVGQGNSPLH
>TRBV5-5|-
ASSLWPATDTQY
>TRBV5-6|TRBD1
ASSRGTGEKAF
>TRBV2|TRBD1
ASSGGRDRGH
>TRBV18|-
ASSPPGRTHTNTGELF
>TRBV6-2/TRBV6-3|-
ASVNVRNQPQH
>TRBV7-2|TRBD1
ASNSIGQGAVGGYT
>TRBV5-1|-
ASSLMGTGNYGYT
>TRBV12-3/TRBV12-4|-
ASSVSVVPRAIQETQY
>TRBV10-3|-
AISESGTPLYEQY
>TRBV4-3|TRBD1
ASSPRTGWRETQY
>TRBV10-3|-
AISGNSPAGGNTIY
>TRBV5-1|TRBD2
ASSKGDGGADTQY
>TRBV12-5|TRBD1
ASGPGDRGGHNEQF
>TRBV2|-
ASRPRGSPLH
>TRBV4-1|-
ASSQGVWQSSYNEQF
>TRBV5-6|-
ASSPRNTDTQY
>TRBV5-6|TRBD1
ASSPWTGGLPAGELF
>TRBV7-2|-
ASSLAGGDTDTQY
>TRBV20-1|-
SATRLYRGTDTQY
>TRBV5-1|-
ASSFGIIGTDTQY
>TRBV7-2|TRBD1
ASSSNRGFTDTQY
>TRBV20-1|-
SAHSTGRETQY
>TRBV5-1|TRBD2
ASSGQGGADTQY
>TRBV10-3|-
AISEWGENTEAF
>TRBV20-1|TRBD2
SARDTAGQY
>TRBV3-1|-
ASSGLARGEQF
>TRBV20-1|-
SAVEGTGYGYT
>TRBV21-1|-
ASSKEKGVKGYT
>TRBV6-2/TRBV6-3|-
ASSYGGSRYYGYT
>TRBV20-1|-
SAREPQGHNSPLH
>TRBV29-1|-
SVDLPGWYRETQY
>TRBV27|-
ASSLVTGKFYGYT
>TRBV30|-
AWSKAYSNQPQH
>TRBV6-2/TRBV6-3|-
ASKEDSHNSPLH
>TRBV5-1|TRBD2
ASSLDGLAGDYNEQF
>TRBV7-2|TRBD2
ASTRGGLQETQY